This TCR beta chain was observed in a study of control samples from healthy donors and cancer patients. The CDR3 has 14 amino acids. Trimming cost V 10 bases and J 4 bases, with 16 bases left between them. CDR1 ENHRY and CDR2 SYGVKD come from the germline V gene. The table came from immunoSEQ multiplex PCR; TCRdb's copy has only in-frame clones and leaves some out. The table records some 170,000 clones, around 94% of them present only once. The sequence was collected from a man in his fifties or sixties with colorectal cancer. Sequences were obtained from PBMCs. The chain recombines TRBV10-3 with TRBJ2-2, with D perhaps TRBD1 or TRBD2 (5 bases each). This CDR3 is CATQPAGTTGELFF. CDR3 nucleotides: TGTGCCACCCAGCCCGCAGGGACCACCGGGGAGCTGTTTTTT.